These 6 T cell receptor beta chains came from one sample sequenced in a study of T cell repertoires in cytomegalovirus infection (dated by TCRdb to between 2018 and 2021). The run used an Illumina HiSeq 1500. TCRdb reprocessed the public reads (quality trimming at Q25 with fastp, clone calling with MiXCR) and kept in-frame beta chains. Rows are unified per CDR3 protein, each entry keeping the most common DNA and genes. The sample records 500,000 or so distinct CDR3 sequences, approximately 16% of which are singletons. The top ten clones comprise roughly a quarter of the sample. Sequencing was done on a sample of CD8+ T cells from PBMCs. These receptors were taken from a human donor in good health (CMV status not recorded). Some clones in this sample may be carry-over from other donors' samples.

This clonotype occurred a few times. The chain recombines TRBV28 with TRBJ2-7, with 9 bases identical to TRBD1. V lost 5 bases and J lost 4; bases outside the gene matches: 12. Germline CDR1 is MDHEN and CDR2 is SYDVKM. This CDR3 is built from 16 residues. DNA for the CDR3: TGTGCCAGCAGTAGGGACAGGGTGATGACGGGATACGAGCAGTACTTC. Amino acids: CASSRDRVMTGYEQYF.

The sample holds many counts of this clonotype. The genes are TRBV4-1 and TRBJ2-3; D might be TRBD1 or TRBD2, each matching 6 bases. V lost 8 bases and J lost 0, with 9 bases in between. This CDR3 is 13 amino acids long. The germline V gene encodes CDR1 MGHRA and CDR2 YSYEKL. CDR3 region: CASRGGSTDTQYF. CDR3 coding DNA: TGCGCCAGCCGAGGGGGGAGCACAGATACGCAGTATTTT.

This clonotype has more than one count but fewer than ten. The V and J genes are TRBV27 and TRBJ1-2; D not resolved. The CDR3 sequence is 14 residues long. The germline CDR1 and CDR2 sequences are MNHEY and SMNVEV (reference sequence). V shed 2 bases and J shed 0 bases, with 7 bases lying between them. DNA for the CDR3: TGTGCCAGCAGTTTAAGCGGTTCTAACTATGGCTACACCTTC. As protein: CASSLSGSNYGYTF.

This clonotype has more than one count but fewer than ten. The CDR3 bases are TGTGCCTGGAGTGGCGTAAGGGACAGGGACTTTTACGAGCAGTACTTC. Residues: CAWSGVRDRDFYEQYF. The rearrangement joins TRBV30 to TRBJ2-7, with 9 bases identical to TRBD1. The CDR3 totals 16 residues. V dropped 1 base and J dropped 4; count of bases not matched to a gene: 11. Per the germline V gene, CDR1 is GTSNPN and CDR2 is SVGIG (reference sequence).

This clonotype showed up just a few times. In DNA form, the CDR3 reads TGTGCCAGCTTTCTAGCGGCTCTCTCCTACGAGCAGTACTTC. Residues: CASFLAALSYEQYF. The J gene is TRBJ2-7, the V gene TRBV5-5, with 7 bases fitting TRBD2. This CDR3 comprises 14 residues. The germline CDR1 and CDR2 sequences are SGHKS and YYEKEE (reference sequence). V lost 7 bases and J lost 0; bases outside the gene matches: 7.

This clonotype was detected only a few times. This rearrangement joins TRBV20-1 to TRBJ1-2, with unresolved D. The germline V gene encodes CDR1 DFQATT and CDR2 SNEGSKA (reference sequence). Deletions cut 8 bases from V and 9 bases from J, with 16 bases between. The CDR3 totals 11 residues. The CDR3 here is CSTFDEGSYTF. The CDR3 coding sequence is TGCAGTACCTTCGACGAAGGAAGCTACACCTTC.